This T cell receptor beta chain originates from a study of OX40 agonist ivuxolimab in advanced cancers. The CDR3 totals 14 residues. Per germline, CDR1 MGHRA and CDR2 YSYEKL. Trimming took 4 bases from V and 1 from J, leaving 8 bases between them. The protocol was immunoSEQ multiplex PCR, while the TCRdb copy is restricted to in-frame clones and leaves out a portion. In the table there are around 80,000 clones, around 84% of which are singletons. The chain uses TRBV4-1 and TRBJ1-3; tentatively, D is TRBD1 (5 bases). Sequences were derived from CD4+ or CD8+ T cells sorted from blood, sampled in a trial of the OX40 agonist ivuxolimab. This receptor was obtained from an adult with an advanced solid tumor such as melanoma, head and neck, liver or kidney cancer. CDR3 loop: CASSPGGSGNTIYF. The CDR3 DNA reads as TGCGCCAGCAGCCCGGGGGGGTCTGGAAACACCATATATTTT.